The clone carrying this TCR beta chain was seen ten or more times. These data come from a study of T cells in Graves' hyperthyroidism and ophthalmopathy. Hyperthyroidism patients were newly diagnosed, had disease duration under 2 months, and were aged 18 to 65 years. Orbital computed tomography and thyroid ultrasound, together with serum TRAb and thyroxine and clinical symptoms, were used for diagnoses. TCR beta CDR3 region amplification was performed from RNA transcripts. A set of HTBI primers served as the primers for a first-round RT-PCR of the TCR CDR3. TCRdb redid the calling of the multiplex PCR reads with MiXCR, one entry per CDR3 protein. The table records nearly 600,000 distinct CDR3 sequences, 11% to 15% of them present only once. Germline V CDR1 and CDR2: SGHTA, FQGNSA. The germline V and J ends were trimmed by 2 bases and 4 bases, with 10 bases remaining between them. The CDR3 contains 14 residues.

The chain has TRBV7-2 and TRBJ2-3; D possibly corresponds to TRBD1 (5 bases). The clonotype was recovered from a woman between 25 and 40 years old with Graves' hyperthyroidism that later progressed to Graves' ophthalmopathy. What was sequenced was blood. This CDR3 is CASSLFGASDTQYF. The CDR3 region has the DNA TGTGCCAGCAGCTTATTTGGGGCGTCAGATACGCAGTATTTT.